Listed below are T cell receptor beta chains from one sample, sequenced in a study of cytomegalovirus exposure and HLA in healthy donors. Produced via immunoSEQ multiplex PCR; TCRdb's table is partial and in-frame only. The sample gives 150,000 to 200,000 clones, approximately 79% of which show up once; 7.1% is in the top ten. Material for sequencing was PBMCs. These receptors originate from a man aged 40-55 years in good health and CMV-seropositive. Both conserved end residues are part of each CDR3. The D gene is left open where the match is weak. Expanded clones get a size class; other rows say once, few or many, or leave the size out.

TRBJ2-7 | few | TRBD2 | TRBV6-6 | CASSTLLERGDEQYF | TGTGCCAGCAGTACCCTTCTCGAGCGGGGCGACGAGCAGTACTTC
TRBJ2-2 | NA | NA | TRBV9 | CASSVGVTGGLFF | TGTGCCAGCAGCGTAGGAGTGACCGGGGGGCTGTTTTTT
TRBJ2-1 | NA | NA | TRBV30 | CAWSVRGLREQFF | TGTGCCTGGAGTGTACGTGGCCTCAGGGAGCAGTTCTTC
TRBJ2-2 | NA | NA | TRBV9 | CASGGGRITGELFF | TGTGCCAGCGGGGGGGGGCGGATCACCGGGGAGCTGTTTTTT
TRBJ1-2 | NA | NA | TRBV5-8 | CASSSLSGRGDYGYTF | TGTGCCAGCAGCTCCCTTTCAGGGCGGGGAGACTATGGCTACACCTTC
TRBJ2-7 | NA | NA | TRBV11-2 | CASSLGRGAYEQYF | TGTGCCAGCAGCCTCGGCCGCGGGGCTTACGAGCAGTACTTC
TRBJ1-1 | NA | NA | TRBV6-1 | CASSDGTLYTEAFF | TGTGCCAGCAGTGATGGGACACTCTACACTGAAGCTTTCTTT
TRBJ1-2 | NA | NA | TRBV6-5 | CASSKTPAYGYTF | TGTGCCAGCAGTAAGACACCCGCATATGGCTACACCTTC
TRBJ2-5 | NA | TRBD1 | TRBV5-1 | CASRPTGGAGETQYF | TGCGCCAGCAGGCCGACAGGGGGCGCGGGGGAGACCCAGTACTTC
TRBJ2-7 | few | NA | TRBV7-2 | CASSRTAEQYF | TGTGCCAGCAGCCGGACAGCGGAGCAGTACTTC
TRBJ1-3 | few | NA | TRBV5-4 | CASSLRNTIYF | TGTGCCAGCAGCTTACGGAACACCATATATTTT
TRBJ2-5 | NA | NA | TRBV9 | CASSVGETAYQETQYF | TGTGCCAGCAGCGTAGGAGAGACAGCGTACCAAGAGACCCAGTACTTC